The entry below describes one T cell receptor beta chain. What it binds is unknown. A multiplex PCR was run with 60 Vbeta primers and 13 Jbeta primers. Repertoires were generated with immunoSEQ multiplex PCR, while TCRdb's copy carries only in-frame clones and drops some. This sample has some 210,000 clones, with over 75% found just once. The data belong to a study of cytomegalovirus exposure and HLA in healthy donors. Broader study findings: Being productive about 87% or about 30% of the time was typical of most TCR beta V segments in an earlier analysis.

V lost 6 bases, J lost 3 bases, and 4 bases stayed unmatched. This CDR3 has 14 amino acids. Germline values: CDR1 MNHEY, CDR2 SVGAGI. This receptor was taken from a woman in her fifties or sixties in good health and CMV-seropositive. The V call is TRBV6-5, the J call TRBJ2-4; 8 nucleotides agree with TRBD2. The sequenced material came from PBMCs. DNA of the CDR3: TGTGCCAGCAGCGGGGGGGGAAGCAAAAACATTCAGTACTTC. Its protein product is CASSGGGSKNIQYF.